This section outlines one TCR beta chain sequence together with its context. This entry is derived from a study of CD8 T cells in Susac syndrome. Sequencing targeted TCR beta in blood CD8+ and CD4+ T cells. Those who served as multiple sclerosis controls were treatment-naive patients with stable or active relapsing-remitting disease. Negative magnetic isolation gave CD8+ and CD4+ cells; FACS enriched CD8+ TEMRA. Trimming stripped 2 bases from V and 4 bases from J, with 11 bases between. Germline V lookup: CDR1 MNHEY, CDR2 SMNVEV (reference sequence). CDR3 size: 14 residues. RNA totalling roughly 0.45 to 1 ug underwent reverse transcription with random hexamers. Amplification of TCR beta CDR3 across 54 Vbeta and 13 Jbeta was performed with immunoSEQ multiplex PCR. MiXCR, applied by TCRdb to the immunoSEQ multiplex PCR reads, yields one record per CDR3 protein. In the table there are some 110,000 distinct CDR3 sequences, approximately 93% of which are singletons.

This chain joins TRBV27 and TRBJ1-1, with a weak D call TRBD1 (6 bases). The sequence was collected from a human donor with multiple sclerosis. Material: CD8+ T cells from PBMCs. DNA of the CDR3: TGTGCCAGCAGTTTACCAGGGGCCGGCACTGAAGCTTTCTTT. This encodes CASSLPGAGTEAFF.